These 24 T cell receptor beta chains came from one sample sequenced in a study of blood T cell repertoires in COVID-19. Sequencing was performed with immunoSEQ multiplex PCR; in TCRdb, only in-frame clones are kept and a portion is missing. The profile covers roughly 250,000 clones, with around 87% appearing a single time and over 2% taken by the ten largest. Sequences were obtained from peripheral blood. The receptors were sampled from a woman in her forties or fifties with acute or convalescent COVID-19.

In this sample, this clone turned up once. The chain carries TRBV6-5 and TRBJ2-3, with D possibly matching TRBD2 (5 bases). Trimming took off 2 bases at V and 5 bases at J, with 14 bases between the two ends. The CDR3 sequence is 15 residues long. The germline gives CDR1 MNHEY, CDR2 SVGAGI. The CDR3: CASSYDPPTRDTQYF. Written as DNA, the CDR3 is TGTGCCAGCAGTTACGATCCCCCAACTAGAGATACGCAGTATTTT.

This clone occurred once. The chain links TRBV28 to TRBJ2-3; possible D gene TRBD1, 6 bases. Germline CDR1 reads MDHEN; CDR2 reads SYDVKM. V was trimmed by 6 bases and J by 8 bases, leaving 15 bases between them. The CDR3 length is 13 residues. Here the CDR3 reads CASSPPAQGTQYF. CDR3 bases: TGTGCCAGCAGCCCACCGGCACAGGGTACGCAGTATTTT.

The chain links TRBV9 to TRBJ2-6, with 7 bases fitting TRBD1. The CDR3 totals 16 residues. The germline gives CDR1 SGDLS, CDR2 YYNGEE. J was trimmed by 9 bases and V by 4 bases; bases with no gene match: 13. The CDR3 loop reads CASSTKGQEGNNVLTF. CDR3 nucleotides: TGTGCCAGCAGCACTAAAGGACAGGAAGGGAACAACGTCCTGACTTTC.

As concerns this clone: Distinct nucleotide sequences in the sample also encode this CDR3. The chain recombines TRBV12-3 or TRBV12-4 with TRBJ1-5; 9 nucleotides line up with TRBD1. V was clipped by 6 bases and J by 6 bases; unmatched bases: 3. The CDR3 length is 13 residues. CDR3 nucleotides: TGTGCCAGCAGCGGACAGGGGAGTCAGCCCCAGCATTTT. As protein: CASSGQGSQPQHF.

This chain links TRBV19 with TRBJ2-1; D perhaps matches TRBD2 (5 bases). This CDR3 is built from 18 residues. Germline CDR1 LNHDA, CDR2 SQIVND (reference sequence). V was clipped by 3 bases and J by 7 bases, with 25 bases between them. CDR3 sequence reads: CASSIGRPGPSLGNEQFF. The DNA of the CDR3 is TGTGCCAGTAGTATTGGAAGGCCCGGACCTAGCCTGGGGAATGAGCAGTTCTTC.

This clone was counted once. This chain links TRBV7-3 with TRBJ1-2, with 9 bases lining up with TRBD1. Germline V CDR1 and CDR2: SGHTA, FQGTGA. CDR3 size: 13 residues. V shed 4 bases, J shed 7 bases, and the junction held 4 bases outside the gene matches. The CDR3 bases are TGTGCCAGCAGCTCAACAGGGGGCTTTGGCTACACCTTC. Protein: CASSSTGGFGYTF.

In this sample, this clone turned up once. The chain combines TRBV24-1 with TRBJ2-1, with 7 bases identical to TRBD1. Looked up from germline, CDR1 is KGHDR and CDR2 is SFDVKD. The CDR3 covers 14 residues. After removal of 7 bases from V and 8 bases from J, the junction contained 10 bases not matched to a gene. CDR3 in amino acids: CATRPTGLSDEQFF. CDR3 DNA sequence: TGTGCCACCAGGCCGACAGGGTTGAGCGATGAGCAGTTCTTC.

The chain uses TRBV27 and TRBJ1-5; 9 bases align to TRBD1. This CDR3 comprises 14 residues. Per the germline V gene, CDR1 is MNHEY and CDR2 is SMNVEV (reference sequence). After removal of 10 bases from V and 9 bases from J, the junction contained 13 bases not matched to a gene. The CDR3 region is CATSGTGSFAPQHF. The CDR3 DNA follows: TGTGCCACCAGCGGGACAGGGTCCTTCGCGCCCCAGCATTTT.

Comments on this clone: At the DNA level, this CDR3 is encoded by other sequences in the same sample as well. The chain recombines TRBV18 with TRBJ2-7, with D perhaps matching TRBD1 (6 bases). V dropped 3 bases and J dropped 3 bases, with 9 bases sitting between them. The CDR3 sequence is 13 residues long. Germline V lookup: CDR1 KGHSH, CDR2 LQKENI. The chain's CDR3 is CASSPGQSYEQYF. CDR3 bases: TGTGCCAGCTCACCCGGACAGAGCTACGAGCAGTACTTC.

The chain carries TRBV9 and TRBJ2-7; D might be TRBD2 (6 bases). Trimming stripped 3 bases from V and 5 bases from J, with 9 bases between. The CDR3 is made up of 12 amino acids. Germline CDR1 reads SGDLS; CDR2 reads YYNGEE. The CDR3 DNA reads as TGTGCCAGCAGCGCGGGAGAAAACGAGCAGTACTTC. It specifies CASSAGENEQYF.

This clone was observed a few times. An end of the junction differs from the germline gene, which may be a read error. The chain uses TRBV11-2 and TRBJ2-7, with a possible D match to TRBD2 (6 bases). Per the germline V gene, CDR1 is SGHAT and CDR2 is FQNNGV. The CDR3 is made up of 18 amino acids. DNA of the CDR3: TGTGCCAGCAGACCAATCCGGGACTCAATTCAGGGCCTATACGAACAGTACTTC. Protein: CASRPIRDSIQGLYEQYF.

The chain recombines TRBV24-1 with TRBJ2-3; D may be TRBD2 (5 bases). Germline V CDR1 and CDR2: KGHDR, SFDVKD. The CDR3 loop spans 14 amino acids. Trimming removed 9 bases from V and 1 base from J, with 13 bases in between. The CDR3 DNA is TGTGCCACCCGAAGGGAGACCCGCACAGATACGCAGTATTTT. Translation gives CATRRETRTDTQYF.

V usage is TRBV7-2 and J usage is TRBJ2-3, with 10 bases lining up with TRBD1. The V gene's germline CDR1 is SGHTA and CDR2 FQGNSA. V lost 2 bases, J lost 5 bases, and 10 bases stayed unmatched. The CDR3 consists of 17 residues. For the CDR3, the DNA is TGTGCCAGCAGCTTATCCCCGACAGGGGGCAGAGGAGATACGCAGTATTTT. Residues: CASSLSPTGGRGDTQYF. The full variable domain, with the rest looked up from reference TRBV7-2 and TRBJ2-3, is GAGVSQSPSNKVTEKGKDVELRCDPISGHTALYWYRQSLGQGLEFLIYFQGNSAPDKSGLPSDRFSAERTGGSVSTLTIQRTQQEDSAVYLCASSLSPTGGRGDTQYFGPGTRLTVL.

The chain combines TRBV5-4 with TRBJ1-2; 7 positions agree with TRBD1. The CDR3 sequence is 14 residues long. Germline-derived CDR1 and CDR2 are SGHNT and YYREEE (reference sequence). V trimming: 4 bases; J trimming: 8 bases; junction bases outside the gene matches: 11. The CDR3 region has the DNA TGTGCCAGCAGCGGCGAAACGACAGGGCCGGGCTACACCTTC. Its translation is CASSGETTGPGYTF. The whole variable domain, remainder taken from reference TRBV5-4 and TRBJ1-2, is ETGVTQSPTHLIKTRGQQVTLRCSSQSGHNTVSWYQQALGQGPQFIFQYYREEENGRGNFPPRFSGLQFPNYSSELNVNALELDDSALYLCASSGETTGPGYTFGSGTRLTVV.

The rearrangement links TRBV7-3 to TRBJ2-1; 8 positions agree with TRBD2. The CDR3 is 17 amino acids. Trimming removed 1 base from V and 3 bases from J; junction bases left unmatched: 8. Germline V CDR1 and CDR2: SGHTA, FQGTGA. In DNA form, the CDR3 reads TGTGCCAGCAGCTTAATGCCCAGCGGGAGTTTCTACAATGAGCAGTTCTTC. Translating gives CASSLMPSGSFYNEQFF.

The chain employs TRBV28 and TRBJ2-3, with 8 bases matching TRBD2. CDR3 size: 13 residues. Germline assignment: CDR1 MDHEN and CDR2 SYDVKM. After removal of 10 bases from V and 5 bases from J, the junction contained 8 bases not matched to a gene. The CDR3: CATWDAGGDTQYF. The CDR3 bases are TGTGCCACCTGGGACGCGGGAGGAGATACGCAGTATTTT.

The chain has TRBV3-1 (or the pseudogene TRBV3-2) and TRBJ2-3; D possibly corresponds to TRBD1 (5 bases). This CDR3 has 15 amino acids. The V and J ends lost 3 bases and 8 bases respectively, with 18 bases between them. Germline CDR1 reads LGHDT; CDR2 reads YNNKEL (reference sequence). Written as DNA, the CDR3 is TGTGCCAGCAGCCATCTGGCGAAGGGGCCTGGTACGCAGTATTTT. Residues: CASSHLAKGPGTQYF.

The V and J genes are TRBV7-9 and TRBJ1-1, with a possible D match to TRBD1 (6 bases). The CDR3 loop spans 17 amino acids. The ends were cut back, 1 base at V and 5 bases at J, with 20 bases in the middle. Germline CDR1 reads SEHNR; CDR2 reads FQNEAQ (reference sequence). DNA of the CDR3: TGTGCCAGCAGCTTAGTTTATGGGGGTCTAAGGGGGACTGAAGCTTTCTTT. It specifies CASSLVYGGLRGTEAFF.

The chain is built from TRBV7-2 and TRBJ1-5; D possibly corresponds to TRBD1 (6 bases). The CDR3 spans 15 residues. Germline lookup yields CDR1 SGHTA and CDR2 FQGNSA. V was clipped by 5 bases and J by 4 bases, with 15 bases between them. The CDR3, as DNA: TGTGCCAGCAGCGCCAATACAGGGTTGAATCAGCCCCAGCATTTT. It encodes CASSANTGLNQPQHF.

This clone was seen only a few times. CDR3: CASSFLSQANYGYTF. The DNA of the CDR3 is TGTGCCAGCAGCTTTTTGAGTCAAGCTAACTATGGCTACACCTTC. The J gene is TRBJ1-2, the V gene TRBV7-2; D unresolved. CDR1 and CDR2 from the germline V gene are SGHTA and FQGNSA. V was pared by 3 bases and J by 0 bases, with 11 bases between. This CDR3 region has 15 residues.

The rearrangement uses TRBV4-1 and TRBJ2-7; TRBD2 might be the D (5 bases). Germline V gene data show CDR1 as MGHRA and CDR2 as YSYEKL. The CDR3 consists of 14 residues. V was shortened by 7 bases and J by 7 bases, with 20 bases between the two germline ends. CDR3 sequence (DNA): TGCGCCAGCAAGACTTCAAACGGAGGTCGGGAGCAGTACTTC. Translated, it gives CASKTSNGGREQYF.

The count of this clone is one. The J gene is TRBJ1-1, the V gene TRBV7-8; maybe TRBD1 (5 bases). Trimming took 7 bases from V and 4 from J, leaving 19 bases between them. The length of the CDR3 is 15 residues. Germline V gene lookup returns CDR1 SGHVS and CDR2 FQNEAQ. The CDR3 nucleotides read TGTGCCAGCACCTCATCGGGGGGGTTCGTCACTGAAGCTTTCTTT. It yields the protein CASTSSGGFVTEAFF. The whole variable domain, remainder taken from reference TRBV7-8 and TRBJ1-1, is GAGVSQSPRYKVAKRGQDVALRCDPISGHVSLFWYQQALGQGPEFLTYFQNEAQLDKSGLPSDRFFAERPEGSVSTLKIQRTQQEDSAVYLCASTSSGGFVTEAFFGQGTRLTVV.

V and J are TRBV19 and TRBJ2-7, with 10 bases lining up with TRBD2. The ends lost 6 bases at V and 6 bases at J; junction bases unmatched: 5. The CDR3 extends over 13 amino acids. Germline V gene sequence: CDR1 LNHDA, CDR2 SQIVND (reference sequence). The CDR3 DNA follows: TGTGCCAGTAGCTCCCTAGCGGGAGTCGAGCAGTACTTC. Amino acids: CASSSLAGVEQYF.

The gene calls are TRBV2 and TRBJ2-1, with 7 bases identical to TRBD2. Trimming took 6 bases from V and 0 from J; bases not matched to a gene: 5. CDR1 is SNHLY, CDR2 FYNNEI, per germline. There are 15 residues in the CDR3. The CDR3 coding sequence is TGTGCCAGCAGCGGACTAGGACGCTCCTACAATGAGCAGTTCTTC. Encoded protein: CASSGLGRSYNEQFF.